This TCR beta chain was observed in a study of blood T cell repertoires in COVID-19. Study-level information: Material from acute and convalescent COVID-19 was sourced from the United States, Italy and Spain. Sample material is recorded as cDNA or gDNA derived from T cells, B-cell-depleted T cells, or PBMCs.

In the authors' workflow: Amplified reference gene primers provided the basis for estimating nucleated cell counts. Sequenced by immunoSEQ multiplex PCR; TCRdb stores in-frame clones only, minus some. V and J calls and clone size are as listed in that table; D and trimming were resolved from the DNA. The sample includes tens of thousands of clones, about 74% seen only once; the top ten take roughly 27%. Germline loops: CDR1 MNHEY, CDR2 SVGEGT. Unmatched junction bases numbered 7, after V lost 5 bases and J lost 3 bases. The length of the CDR3 is 15 residues. Sequenced: peripheral blood. This chain links TRBV6-2 or TRBV6-3 with TRBJ2-7, with 10 bases identical to TRBD2. The clonotype originates from an elderly woman with acute or convalescent COVID-19. CDR3 nucleotide sequence: TGTGCCAGCAGTCGAGGAGCGGGAGGGAGCTACGAGCAGTACTTC. Translation gives CASSRGAGGSYEQYF.